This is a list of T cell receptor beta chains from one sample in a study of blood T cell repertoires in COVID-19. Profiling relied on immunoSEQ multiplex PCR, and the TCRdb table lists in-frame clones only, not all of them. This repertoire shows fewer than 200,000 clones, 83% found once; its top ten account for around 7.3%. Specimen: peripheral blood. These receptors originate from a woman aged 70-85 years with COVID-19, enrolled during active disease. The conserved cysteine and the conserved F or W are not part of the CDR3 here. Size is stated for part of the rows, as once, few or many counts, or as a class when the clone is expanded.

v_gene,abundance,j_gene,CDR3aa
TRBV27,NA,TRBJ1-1,ASSLEGRKNTEAF
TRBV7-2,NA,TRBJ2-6,ASSSPSDRALSGANVLT
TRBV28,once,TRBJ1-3,ASSGDRVGGNTIY
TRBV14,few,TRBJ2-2,ASSQVWAGTGELF
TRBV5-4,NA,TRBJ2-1,ASSLAPLAGGGYEQF
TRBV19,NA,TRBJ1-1,ASSRGQTNTEAF
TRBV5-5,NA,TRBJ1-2,ASSFAGQMRDGYT
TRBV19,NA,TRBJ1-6,ASSTRQERSPLH
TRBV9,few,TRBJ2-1,ASSVALPNPLDEQF
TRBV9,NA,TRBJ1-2,ASSVDRGVYGYT
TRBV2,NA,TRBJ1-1,ASRGRGTEAF
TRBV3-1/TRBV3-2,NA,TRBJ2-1,ASSHGTTTYNEQF
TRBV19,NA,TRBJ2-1,ASSIMVNRVVQF
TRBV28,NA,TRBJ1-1,ASSEPGGRDTEAF
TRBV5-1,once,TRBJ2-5,ASSLSTGTSLQTQY
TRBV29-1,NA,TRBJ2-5,SVGWAETQY
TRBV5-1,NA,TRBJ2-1,ASSLDRGEQF
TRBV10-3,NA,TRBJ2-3,AISEFASGSGDTQY
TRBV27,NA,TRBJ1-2,ASISHGGMNGGYT
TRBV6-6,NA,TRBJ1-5,ASSYTTGNNQPQH
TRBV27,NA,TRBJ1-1,ASSSQQGRRNTEAF
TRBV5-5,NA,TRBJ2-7,ASSSKGQGTYEQY
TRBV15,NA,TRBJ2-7,ATSRDRRDREEQY
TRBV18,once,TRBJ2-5,ASSPPGLAGPLETQY
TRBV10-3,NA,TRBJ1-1,AISQTVNTEAF
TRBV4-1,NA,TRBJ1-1,ASSQMGGNTEAF
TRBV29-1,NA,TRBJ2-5,SVEGQGETQY
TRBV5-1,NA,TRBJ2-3,ASSVSSGTTDTQY
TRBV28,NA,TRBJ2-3,ASSLSGRTPGTDTQY
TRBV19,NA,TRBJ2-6,ASSLQIRVAGANVLT
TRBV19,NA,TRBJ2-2,ASSPGQGPGELF
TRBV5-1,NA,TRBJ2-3,ASSPTSGRGRDTQY